The table lists the clone carrying this T cell receptor (beta chain) with many counts. The data originate from a study of T cells after yellow fever vaccination. MiXCR, run by TCRdb on the 5' RACE reads, gives a single entry per CDR3 protein. The sample holds about 69,000 distinct CDR3 sequences, under 6.5% seen once. The sample in question was CD4+ T cells sorted from PBMCs, obtained about 2 weeks after the first yellow fever vaccination. The TCR was taken from a man aged 18-30 years who received the YFV17D yellow fever vaccine.

In DNA, the CDR3 is TGTGCCAGCAGGCCCCAGACAGGTGGTTTTAACTATGGCTACACCTTC. It is translated as CASRPQTGGFNYGYTF. This chain links TRBV7-2 with TRBJ1-2; a possible D gene is TRBD1 (6 bases). The CDR3 runs to 16 residues. V lost 6 bases and J 1 base, leaving 18 bases between the germline ends. Germline values: CDR1 SGHTA, CDR2 FQGNSA.